These T cell receptor beta chains were read from a single sample in a study of blood T cell repertoires in COVID-19. The table came from immunoSEQ multiplex PCR; TCRdb's copy has only in-frame clones and leaves some out. Of under 200,000 clones in the sample, approximately 88% were seen once. Sequenced sample: PBMCs or T cells enriched from blood (not recorded which). These receptors were collected from a woman in her sixties who had recovered from COVID-19. CDR3s include the opening cysteine and the closing phenylalanine or tryptophan. Each record gives: CDR3 protein, CDR3 DNA, clone size, J gene, V gene, D gene. The D gene is left open where the match is weak. Not all rows give a size; the values are once, few, many and, for expanded clones, a class.

CASSQGGTGWGYQPQHF | TGTGCCAGCAGCCAAGGAGGGACAGGTTGGGGGTATCAGCCCCAGCATTTT | once | TRBJ1-5 | TRBV3-1/TRBV3-2 | TRBD1
CASSLGTSGVGELFF | TGTGCCAGCAGCTTAGGGACTAGCGGAGTCGGGGAGCTGTTTTTT | . | TRBJ2-2 | TRBV11-2 | TRBD2
CASEDRGNQPQHF | TGTGCCAGCGAAGACAGGGGTAATCAGCCCCAGCATTTT | . | TRBJ1-5 | TRBV19 | TRBD1
CASSLVWESEAFF | TGTGCCAGCAGTTTGGTATGGGAGAGTGAAGCTTTCTTT | once | TRBJ1-1 | TRBV27 | .
CASSPGEYTGELFF | TGCGCCAGCAGCCCGGGGGAATACACCGGGGAGCTGTTTTTT | once | TRBJ2-2 | TRBV5-1 | .
CASSTRQGGIGELFF | TGTGCCAGCAGCACCCGACAGGGAGGTATCGGGGAGCTGTTTTTT | few | TRBJ2-2 | TRBV7-2 | .
CASRKTGGYEQYF | TGTGCCAGCAGAAAGACAGGGGGCTACGAGCAGTACTTC | . | TRBJ2-7 | TRBV6-5 | TRBD1
CASNREGVRPQHF | TGTGCCAGCAACCGGGAGGGGGTCCGGCCCCAGCATTTT | . | TRBJ1-5 | TRBV28 | .
CAISDGEGSNQPQHF | TGTGCCATCAGTGATGGGGAGGGGAGCAATCAGCCCCAGCATTTT | few | TRBJ1-5 | TRBV10-3 | .
CASSIGGQGGAEAFF | TGTGCCAGTAGTATAGGGGGACAGGGGGGCGCTGAAGCTTTCTTT | . | TRBJ1-1 | TRBV19 | TRBD1
CASSRLFPGTGDYGYTF | TGCGCCAGCAGTCGTCTCTTCCCCGGGACAGGAGACTATGGCTACACCTTC | . | TRBJ1-2 | TRBV5-1 | TRBD1
CASSFHADGYTF | TGTGCCAGCAGCTTCCATGCGGATGGCTACACCTTC | . | TRBJ1-2 | TRBV5-4 | .
CATDRGAYGYTF | TGTGCCACCGACAGGGGCGCCTATGGCTACACCTTC | . | TRBJ1-2 | TRBV28 | TRBD1
CASTGTGIEQYF | TGTGCCAGCACCGGGACAGGGATCGAGCAGTACTTC | . | TRBJ2-7 | TRBV2 | TRBD1
CASSGGQETQYF | TGTGCCAGTTCAGGGGGCCAAGAGACCCAGTACTTC | . | TRBJ2-5 | TRBV27 | TRBD1
CASSQVVTRSYEQYF | TGCGCCAGCAGCCAGGTCGTTACTAGGTCCTACGAGCAGTACTTC | few | TRBJ2-7 | TRBV4-1 | .
CASSELAEETQYF | TGTGCCAGCAGTGAACTAGCAGAAGAGACCCAGTACTTC | once | TRBJ2-5 | TRBV2 | .
CASSLGQSPYNEQFF | TGCGCCAGCAGCTTGGGACAGAGCCCTTACAATGAGCAGTTCTTC | . | TRBJ2-1 | TRBV5-1 | .
CASSPPSVRGQETQYF | TGTGCCAGCAGCCCGCCCTCGGTGCGGGGCCAAGAGACCCAGTACTTC | . | TRBJ2-5 | TRBV5-4 | .
CASSEGRGVYEQYF | TGTGCCAGCTCGGAAGGACGCGGGGTCTACGAGCAGTACTTC | . | TRBJ2-7 | TRBV18 | .
CASSLGRQVNTGELFF | TGTGCTAGCAGCTTAGGGAGACAGGTGAACACCGGGGAGCTGTTTTTT | few | TRBJ2-2 | TRBV7-7 | .
CAWSAGNEQFF | TGTGCCTGGAGTGCTGGCAACGAGCAGTTCTTC | once | TRBJ2-1 | TRBV30 | .
CASSPSGQGSGNTIYF | TGTGCCAGCAGTCCCTCCGGACAGGGGTCTGGAAACACCATATATTTT | few | TRBJ1-3 | TRBV28 | TRBD1
CASSHLEPSNEQFF | TGTGCCAGCAGCCACCTCGAGCCCTCCAATGAGCAGTTCTTC | . | TRBJ2-1 | TRBV3-1/TRBV3-2 | .
CASSRGLAGVLYEQYF | TGTGCCAGCAGCCGAGGACTAGCGGGAGTCTTGTACGAGCAGTACTTC | few | TRBJ2-7 | TRBV14 | TRBD2
CASSFSSSSGELFF | TGCGCCAGCAGCTTCTCTAGCTCATCCGGGGAGCTGTTTTTT | . | TRBJ2-2 | TRBV5-1 | .
CASSLGGNVGTEAFF | TGTGCCAGCAGCTTAGGAGGGAATGTGGGCACTGAAGCTTTCTTT | . | TRBJ1-1 | TRBV7-8 | .
CASSVGGGQPQHF | TGTGCCAGCTCAGTGGGGGGGGGTCAGCCCCAGCATTTT | . | TRBJ1-5 | TRBV18 | .
CASTLSGTSAYNEQFF | TGTGCCAGCACCCTTAGCGGGACTAGCGCATACAATGAGCAGTTCTTC | . | TRBJ2-1 | TRBV7-9 | TRBD2
CSVAADQETQYF | TGCAGCGTTGCCGCAGATCAAGAGACCCAGTACTTC | . | TRBJ2-5 | TRBV29-1 | .
CASSRGARYGYTF | TGCGCCAGCAGCCGGGGGGCGCGCTATGGCTACACCTTC | . | TRBJ1-2 | TRBV10-1 | .
CSARQETQYF | TGCAGTGCCAGGCAAGAGACCCAGTACTTC | . | TRBJ2-5 | TRBV20-1 | .
CASSLEYYRLSGGQMRPGELFF | TGTGCCAGCAGCCTCGAATACTACCGACTGAGCGGGGGCCAAATGAGGCCCGGGGAGCTGTTTTTT | . | TRBJ2-2 | TRBV14 | TRBD2
CASSLEGDGYTEAFF | TGCGCCAGCAGCTTGGAGGGGGACGGATACACTGAAGCTTTCTTT | . | TRBJ1-1 | TRBV5-1 | .
CASSLGAGFSNQPQHF | TGTGCCAGCAGCCTGGGGGCAGGGTTTAGCAATCAGCCCCAGCATTTT | few | TRBJ1-5 | TRBV5-8 | .
CASSEAHPGSGNTIYF | TGTGCCAGCAGTGAAGCGCACCCGGGTTCCGGAAACACCATATATTTT | . | TRBJ1-3 | TRBV2 | .
CASSPRQVPWAVGNTIYF | TGTGCCAGCAGTCCTCGACAGGTTCCTTGGGCTGTCGGAAACACCATATATTTT | few | TRBJ1-3 | TRBV7-2 | .
CASSPGTNYGYTF | TGTGCCAGCAGTCCCGGGACAAACTATGGCTACACCTTC | . | TRBJ1-2 | TRBV2 | .
CAWSVGLAGVDEQYF | TGTGCCTGGAGTGTAGGGCTAGCGGGAGTGGACGAGCAGTACTTC | once | TRBJ2-7 | TRBV30 | TRBD2
CAWSTTPETQYF | TGTGCCTGGAGCACCACTCCGGAGACCCAGTACTTC | . | TRBJ2-5 | TRBV30 | .
CASSRLADTSTDTQYF | TGTGCCAGCAGTCGACTAGCGGATACTAGCACAGATACGCAGTATTTT | . | TRBJ2-3 | TRBV27 | TRBD2
CASSQLGGRNTQYF | TGTGCCAGCAGCCAATTAGGGGGACGGAATACGCAGTATTTT | . | TRBJ2-3 | TRBV6-5 | .
CALDRGIGLPLHF | TGTGCCTTAGACAGGGGGATAGGATTACCCCTCCACTTT | . | TRBJ1-6 | TRBV30 | TRBD1
CASLNGGEQYF | TGTGCCAGCCTTAACGGGGGCGAGCAGTACTTC | . | TRBJ2-7 | TRBV2 | .
CASSFHGQGGEAFF | TGTGCCAGCAGCTTCCATGGACAGGGGGGTGAAGCTTTCTTT | . | TRBJ1-1 | TRBV7-9 | TRBD1
CASSPRGDSEQYF | TGTGCCAGCTCACCACGGGGAGACTCCGAGCAGTACTTC | . | TRBJ2-7 | TRBV18 | .
CASSFQVPDTQYF | TGTGCCAGCAGCTTTCAGGTCCCAGATACGCAGTATTTT | . | TRBJ2-3 | TRBV11-1 | .
CASSQLTSGNYGYTF | TGCGCCAGCAGCCAACTTACCTCAGGGAACTATGGCTACACCTTC | . | TRBJ1-2 | TRBV4-1 | .
CASSLGGARNQPQHF | TGTGCCAGCAGCTTAGGTGGGGCGCGCAATCAGCCCCAGCATTTT | . | TRBJ1-5 | TRBV7-2 | .
CASSLGVLAGGHEQFF | TGTGCCAGCAGCTTGGGTGTTCTAGCGGGGGGTCATGAGCAGTTCTTC | . | TRBJ2-1 | TRBV5-6 | TRBD2
CASSSQRGSGELFF | TGTGCCAGCAGCTCCCAAAGGGGTTCCGGGGAGCTGTTTTTT | . | TRBJ2-2 | TRBV7-3 | .
CAISSETVGYTF | TGTGCCATCAGTTCCGAGACAGTTGGCTACACCTTC | . | TRBJ1-2 | TRBV10-3 | .